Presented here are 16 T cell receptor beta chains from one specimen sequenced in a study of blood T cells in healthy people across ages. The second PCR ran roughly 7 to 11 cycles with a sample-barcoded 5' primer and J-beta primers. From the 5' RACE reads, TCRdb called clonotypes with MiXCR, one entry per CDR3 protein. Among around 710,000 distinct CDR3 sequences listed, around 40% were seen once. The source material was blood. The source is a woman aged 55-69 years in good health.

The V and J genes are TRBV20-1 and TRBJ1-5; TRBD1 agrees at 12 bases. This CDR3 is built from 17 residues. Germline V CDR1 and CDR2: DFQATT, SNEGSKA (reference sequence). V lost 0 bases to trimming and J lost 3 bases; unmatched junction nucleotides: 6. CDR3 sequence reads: CSARDPGTGGFNQPQHF. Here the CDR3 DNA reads TGCAGTGCTAGAGATCCCGGGACAGGGGGCTTCAATCAGCCCCAGCATTTT.

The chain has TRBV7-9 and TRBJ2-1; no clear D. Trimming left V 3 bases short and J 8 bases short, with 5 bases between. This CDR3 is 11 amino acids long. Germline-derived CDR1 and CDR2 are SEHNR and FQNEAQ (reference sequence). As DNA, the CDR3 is TGTGCCAGCAGCTTCGTCGATGAGCAGTTCTTC. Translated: CASSFVDEQFF.

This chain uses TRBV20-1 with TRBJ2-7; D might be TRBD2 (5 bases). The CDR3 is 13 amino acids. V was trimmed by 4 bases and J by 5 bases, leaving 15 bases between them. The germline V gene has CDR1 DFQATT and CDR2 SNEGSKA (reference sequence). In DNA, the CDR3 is TGCAGTGCTATTCCCGGGATCGGGGACGAGCAGTACTTC. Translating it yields CSAIPGIGDEQYF.

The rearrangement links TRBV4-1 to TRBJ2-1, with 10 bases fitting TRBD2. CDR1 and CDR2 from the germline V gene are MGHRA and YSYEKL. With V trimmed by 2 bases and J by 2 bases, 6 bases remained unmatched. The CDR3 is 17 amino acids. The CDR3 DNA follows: TGCGCCAGCAGCCAACCTAGCGGGAGCGCGACCTACAATGAGCAGTTCTTC. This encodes CASSQPSGSATYNEQFF.

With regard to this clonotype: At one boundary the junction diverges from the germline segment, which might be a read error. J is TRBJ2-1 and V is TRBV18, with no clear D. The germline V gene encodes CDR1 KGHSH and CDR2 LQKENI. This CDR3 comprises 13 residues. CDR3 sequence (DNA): TGTGCCAGCGCACCACCAACCGTCGATGAGCAGTTCTTC. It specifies CASAPPTVDEQFF.

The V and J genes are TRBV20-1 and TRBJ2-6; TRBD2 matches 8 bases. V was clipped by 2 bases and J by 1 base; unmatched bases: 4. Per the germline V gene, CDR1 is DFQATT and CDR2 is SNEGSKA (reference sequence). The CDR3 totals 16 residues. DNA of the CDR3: TGCAGTGCTAGACCGGGGGGGTCGTCTGGGGCCAACGTCCTGACTTTC. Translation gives CSARPGGSSGANVLTF.

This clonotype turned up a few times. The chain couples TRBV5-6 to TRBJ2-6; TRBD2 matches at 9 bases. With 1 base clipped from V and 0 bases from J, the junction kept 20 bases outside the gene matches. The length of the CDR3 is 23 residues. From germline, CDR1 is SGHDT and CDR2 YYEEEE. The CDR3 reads CASSLRGSGRPFGLSSGANVLTF. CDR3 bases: TGTGCCAGCAGCTTGAGGGGGAGCGGGAGGCCATTTGGGTTGAGCTCTGGGGCCAACGTCCTGACTTTC.

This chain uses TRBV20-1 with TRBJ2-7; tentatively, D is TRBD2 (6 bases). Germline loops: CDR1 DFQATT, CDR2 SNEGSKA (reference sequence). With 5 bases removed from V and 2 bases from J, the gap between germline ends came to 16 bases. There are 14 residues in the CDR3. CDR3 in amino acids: CSASPGDGTYEQYF. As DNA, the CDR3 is TGCAGTGCTTCTCCGGGGGACGGAACCTACGAGCAGTACTTC.

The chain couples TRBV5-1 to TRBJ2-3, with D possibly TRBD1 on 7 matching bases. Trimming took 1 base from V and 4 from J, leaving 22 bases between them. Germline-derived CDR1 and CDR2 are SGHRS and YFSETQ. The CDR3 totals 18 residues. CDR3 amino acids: CASSLWGAGDRNSDTQYF. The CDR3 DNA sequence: TGCGCCAGCAGCTTGTGGGGGGCAGGGGACAGAAATTCAGATACGCAGTATTTT.

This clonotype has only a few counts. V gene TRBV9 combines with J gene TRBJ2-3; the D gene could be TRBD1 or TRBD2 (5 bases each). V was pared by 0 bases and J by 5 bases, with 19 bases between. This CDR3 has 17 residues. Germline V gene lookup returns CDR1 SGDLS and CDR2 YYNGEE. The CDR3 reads CASSVDTGTLAGDTQYF. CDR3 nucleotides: TGTGCCAGCAGCGTAGACACCGGGACCCTGGCCGGAGATACGCAGTATTTT.

CDR3 amino acids: CASSLTAGAAEDEQFF. DNA of the CDR3: TGTGCCAGCAGCTTAACGGCGGGAGCTGCGGAGGATGAGCAGTTCTTC. The chain couples TRBV7-8 to TRBJ2-1, with 7 bases lining up with TRBD2. Germline CDR1 SGHVS, CDR2 FQNEAQ. The CDR3 sequence is 16 residues long. The V segment lost 2 bases and the J segment 8 bases; nucleotides outside the gene matches: 12.

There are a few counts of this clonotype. The CDR3 loop is CAISDYGTRWQETQYF. The CDR3 DNA is TGTGCCATCAGCGATTATGGGACGAGATGGCAAGAGACCCAGTACTTC. The V gene is TRBV10-3, the J gene TRBJ2-5; D is tentatively TRBD1 or TRBD2 (5 bases each). From germline, CDR1 is ENHRY and CDR2 SYGVKD. There are 16 residues in the CDR3. The V and J ends lost 6 bases and 2 bases respectively, with 19 bases between them.

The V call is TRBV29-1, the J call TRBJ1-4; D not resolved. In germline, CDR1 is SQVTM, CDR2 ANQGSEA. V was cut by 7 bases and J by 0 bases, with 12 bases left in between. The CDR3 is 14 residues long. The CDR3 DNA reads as TGCAGCGCATCCTACAGAACAACTAATGAAAAACTGTTTTTT. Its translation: CSASYRTTNEKLFF.

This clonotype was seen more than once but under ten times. CDR3 sequence: CASSFPPSYEQYF. In DNA, the CDR3 is TGTGCCAGCAGTTTCCCTCCCTCCTACGAGCAGTACTTC. The rearrangement joins TRBV28 to TRBJ2-7, with D hard to call. The CDR3 is 13 amino acids. Trimming removed 3 bases at V and 0 bases at J, with 6 bases between. CDR1 and CDR2 from the germline V gene are MDHEN and SYDVKM. The whole variable domain, remainder taken from reference TRBV28 and TRBJ2-7, is DVKVTQSSRYLVKRTGEKVFLECVQDMDHENMFWYRQDPGLGLRLIYFSYDVKMKEKGDIPEGYSVSREKKERFSLILESASTNQTSMYLCASSFPPSYEQYFGPGTRLTVT.

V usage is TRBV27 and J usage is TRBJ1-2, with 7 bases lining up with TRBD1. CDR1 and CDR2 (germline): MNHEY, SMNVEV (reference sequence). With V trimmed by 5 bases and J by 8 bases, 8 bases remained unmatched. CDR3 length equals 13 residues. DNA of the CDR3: TGTGCCAGCAGTGTCGACTCGGGACAGGGCTACACCTTC. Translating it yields CASSVDSGQGYTF.

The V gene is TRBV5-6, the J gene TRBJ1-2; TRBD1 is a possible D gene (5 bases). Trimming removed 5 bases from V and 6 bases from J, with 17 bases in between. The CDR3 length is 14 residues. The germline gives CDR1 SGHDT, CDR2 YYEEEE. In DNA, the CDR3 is TGTGCCAGCAGACCGGACACCGGAGTAAATGGCTACACCTTC. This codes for CASRPDTGVNGYTF.